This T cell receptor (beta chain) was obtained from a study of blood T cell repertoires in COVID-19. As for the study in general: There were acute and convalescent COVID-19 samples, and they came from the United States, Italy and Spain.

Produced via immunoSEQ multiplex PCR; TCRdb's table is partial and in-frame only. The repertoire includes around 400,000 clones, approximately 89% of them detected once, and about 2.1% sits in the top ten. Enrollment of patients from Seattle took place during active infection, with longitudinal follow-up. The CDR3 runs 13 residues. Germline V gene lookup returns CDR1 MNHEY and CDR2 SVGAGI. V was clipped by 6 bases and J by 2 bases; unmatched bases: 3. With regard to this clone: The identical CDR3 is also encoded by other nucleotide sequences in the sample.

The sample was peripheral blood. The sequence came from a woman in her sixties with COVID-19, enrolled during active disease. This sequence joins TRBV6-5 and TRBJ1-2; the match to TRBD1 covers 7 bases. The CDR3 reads CASSRDRNYGYTF. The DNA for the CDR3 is TGTGCCAGCAGCCGGGACAGAAACTATGGCTACACCTTC.